Following are 6 T cell receptor beta chains from one sample sequenced in a study of blood T cell repertoires in COVID-19. The assay was immunoSEQ multiplex PCR, and TCRdb's table has in-frame clones only and misses some. Of 70,000 or so clones in the sample, more than 75% were seen once. The sequenced sample was peripheral blood. The origin of the receptors is a human donor in a cohort sampled during active COVID-19.

The chain joins TRBV28 to TRBJ1-1; no clear D. The CDR3 is 13 amino acids. Germline values: CDR1 MDHEN, CDR2 SYDVKM. V lost 6 bases and J 7 bases, leaving 15 bases between the germline ends. The CDR3 here is CASRRGGKDEAFF. The CDR3 region has the DNA TGTGCCAGCAGGCGGGGAGGGAAGGATGAAGCTTTCTTT.

This clone was picked up a small number of times. In nucleotides, the CDR3 is TGTGCCAGCAGTTTAGTGGGGCAGGGGCTCTACGAGCAGTACTTC. Translation: CASSLVGQGLYEQYF. This chain uses TRBV28 with TRBJ2-7; weak D call: TRBD1 (6 bases). Germline CDR1 MDHEN, CDR2 SYDVKM. The CDR3 totals 15 residues. Trimming shortened V by 2 bases and J by 3 bases, and 14 bases separated the two germline ends.

The V and J genes are TRBV5-1 and TRBJ2-3; 8 bases align to TRBD2. The germline V gene has CDR1 SGHRS and CDR2 YFSETQ. This CDR3 spans 15 amino acids. The V gene end was trimmed by 7 bases and the J gene end by 4 bases; junction bases not matched to a gene: 11. CDR3 nucleotides: TGCGCCAGCGGTCCGGGGGGGCTTAGGTCAGATACGCAGTATTTT. This sequence encodes CASGPGGLRSDTQYF.

The gene calls are TRBV30 and TRBJ2-7; 7 bases fit TRBD2. After removal of 3 bases from V and 3 bases from J, the junction contained 5 bases not matched to a gene. Per the germline V gene, CDR1 is GTSNPN and CDR2 is SVGIG (reference sequence). This CDR3 region has 13 residues. Here the CDR3 reads CAWRPAGLYEQYF. For the CDR3, the DNA is TGTGCCTGGAGGCCAGCGGGGCTCTACGAGCAGTACTTC.

A remark on this clone: This specimen includes other DNA sequences encoding the same CDR3. The rearrangement uses TRBV6-5 and TRBJ2-7; 7 nucleotides agree with TRBD2. The germline V gene has CDR1 MNHEY and CDR2 SVGAGI. The V segment lost 2 bases and the J segment 2 bases; nucleotides outside the gene matches: 6. The CDR3 spans 15 residues. For the CDR3, the DNA is TGTGCCAGCAGTTACGGGGGGGAGGGTACCTACGAGCAGTACTTC. Protein product: CASSYGGEGTYEQYF.

V usage is TRBV7-2 and J usage is TRBJ2-1; 13 bases match TRBD2. Germline V gene lookup returns CDR1 SGHTA and CDR2 FQGNSA. The ends lost 0 bases at V and 4 bases at J; junction bases unmatched: 0. This CDR3 is 16 amino acids long. This CDR3 reads CASSLATSGRYNEQFF. The CDR3 nucleotides are TGTGCCAGCAGCTTAGCGACTAGCGGGAGGTACAATGAGCAGTTCTTC.